The 32 T cell receptor beta chains given below trace back to one sample, sequenced in a study of blood T cell repertoires in COVID-19. Assay used: immunoSEQ multiplex PCR; TCRdb lists only in-frame clones, some missing. The table shows some 150,000 clones, with 80% to 85% occurring only once. Sequencing input: peripheral blood. The receptors here all came from a human donor in a cohort sampled during active COVID-19.

This sequence joins TRBV19 and TRBJ1-5, with 10 bases matching TRBD1. The trim removed 6 bases at V and 6 bases at J, leaving 2 bases unmatched. Germline CDR1 LNHDA, CDR2 SQIVND (reference sequence). The CDR3 loop spans 13 amino acids. CDR3 sequence: CASRGQGGQPQHF. The CDR3 region has the DNA TGTGCCAGTAGAGGACAGGGGGGTCAGCCCCAGCATTTT.

This clone was seen only once. Other DNA sequences within the sample encode an identical CDR3. The rearrangement uses TRBV7-9 and TRBJ1-5; possibly TRBD1 for D (5 bases). The CDR3 has 12 amino acids. V was pared by 3 bases and J by 6 bases, with 6 bases between. Germline CDR1 SEHNR, CDR2 FQNEAQ (reference sequence). The CDR3 protein is CASSLGGQPQHF. CDR3 nucleotide sequence: TGTGCCAGCAGCTTGGGGGGTCAGCCCCAGCATTTT.

The chain carries TRBV7-9 and TRBJ1-1; 7 nucleotides line up with TRBD1. CDR1 is SEHNR and CDR2 is FQNEAQ in the germline V gene (reference sequence). The V segment lost 1 base and the J segment 2 bases; nucleotides outside the gene matches: 4. The CDR3 contains 15 residues. For the CDR3, the DNA is TGTGCCAGCAGCTTAGACAGGGGCGTTAACACTGAAGCTTTCTTT. It yields the protein CASSLDRGVNTEAFF.

The chain links TRBV10-3 to TRBJ2-3; 9 bases match TRBD2. Losses at the gene ends were 1 base for V and 4 bases for J; bases not matched to a gene: 6. The V gene's germline CDR1 is ENHRY and CDR2 SYGVKD. The CDR3 runs 16 residues. In nucleotides, the CDR3 is TGTGCCATCAGTGAGTTCGGACTAGCGTATGCAGATACGCAGTATTTT. It translates to CAISEFGLAYADTQYF.

The chain combines TRBV18 with TRBJ2-1; 12 positions agree with TRBD2. This CDR3 is built from 15 residues. CDR1 is KGHSH and CDR2 is LQKENI in the germline V gene. V trimming: 4 bases; J trimming: 7 bases; junction bases outside the gene matches: 5. The CDR3 DNA reads as TGTGCCAGCTCACTCACTAGCGGGGGGAGGAATGAGCAGTTCTTC. Translating it yields CASSLTSGGRNEQFF.

The J gene is TRBJ2-5, the V gene TRBV9; 15 bases are a match to TRBD2. Germline V CDR1 and CDR2: SGDLS, YYNGEE. After removal of 2 bases from V and 2 bases from J, the junction contained 13 bases not matched to a gene. This CDR3 contains 20 residues. CDR3 nucleotide sequence: TGTGCCAGCAGCGTTGGTAACCTGGGGACTAGCGGGGGGCCACAAGAGACCCAGTACTTC. It encodes CASSVGNLGTSGGPQETQYF.

This chain uses TRBV9 with TRBJ1-3; D call uncertain. The CDR3 has 14 amino acids. CDR1 SGDLS and CDR2 YYNGEE come from the germline V gene. Trimming removed 2 bases from V and 4 bases from J, with 10 bases in between. This CDR3 reads CASSVQGGGNTIYF. The CDR3 nucleotides are TGTGCCAGCAGCGTGCAAGGAGGAGGAAACACCATATATTTT.

The CDR3 here is CASGTAKYSGANVLTF. The CDR3 DNA is TGTGCCAGCGGGACAGCCAAGTACTCTGGGGCCAACGTCCTGACTTTC. The J gene is TRBJ2-6, the V gene TRBV6-6; TRBD1 matches at 7 bases. V dropped 8 bases and J dropped 0; count of bases not matched to a gene: 7. Germline CDR1 and CDR2: MNHNY and SVGAGI (reference sequence). This CDR3 has 16 amino acids.

V and J are TRBV2 and TRBJ2-5, with TRBD1 as a possible D gene (6 bases). Trimming removed 2 bases from V and 3 bases from J, with 7 bases in between. The length of the CDR3 is 13 residues. Germline V gene lookup returns CDR1 SNHLY and CDR2 FYNNEI. The CDR3 bases are TGTGCCAGCAGTGAACAGGGGAAAGAGACCCAGTACTTC. Encoded protein: CASSEQGKETQYF.

This clone has more than one count but fewer than ten. The CDR3 coding sequence is TGTGCCAGCAGTGAACACCGTGGAAGCGTCGGCGTCCTCTATGGCTACACCTTC. Its translation: CASSEHRGSVGVLYGYTF. V and J are TRBV6-1 and TRBJ1-2; D uncertain. Trimming removed 2 bases at V and 4 bases at J, with 23 bases between. The CDR3 totals 18 residues. Germline V lookup: CDR1 MNHNS, CDR2 SASEGT.

This sequence joins TRBV11-2 and TRBJ2-7; the match to TRBD2 covers 7 bases. CDR3 length equals 14 residues. After removal of 0 bases from V and 3 bases from J, the junction contained 2 bases not matched to a gene. The V gene's germline CDR1 is SGHAT and CDR2 FQNNGV. The DNA for the CDR3 is TGTGCCAGCAGCTTAGATGGCGGGGGCTACGAGCAGTACTTC. Its translation is CASSLDGGGYEQYF.

The rearrangement links TRBV15 to TRBJ2-7; TRBD1 matches at 7 bases. With 2 bases clipped from V and 4 bases from J, the junction kept 11 bases outside the gene matches. Germline V gives CDR1 LNHNV, CDR2 YYDKDF (reference sequence). CDR3 length: 16 amino acids. Here the CDR3 DNA reads TGTGCCACCAGCAGACCTCCGCCGGGACAGCCATACGAGCAGTACTTC. The encoded protein is CATSRPPPGQPYEQYF.

With respect to this clone: The same CDR3 also results from other DNA sequences found in this sample. This chain uses TRBV7-2 with TRBJ2-3; perhaps TRBD1 as D (6 bases). This CDR3 is 15 amino acids long. The germline gives CDR1 SGHTA, CDR2 FQGNSA. V was clipped by 4 bases and J by 0 bases, with 11 bases between them. The CDR3 DNA is TGTGCCAGCAGCTCGGACAGAACTAGCACAGATACGCAGTATTTT. This encodes CASSSDRTSTDTQYF.

This chain joins TRBV7-2 and TRBJ1-6; TRBD1 is a possible D gene (6 bases). Germline CDR1 SGHTA, CDR2 FQGNSA. V was pared by 5 bases and J by 10 bases, with 15 bases between. The CDR3 is 14 amino acids. CDR3 amino acids: CASSPRTDGSPLHF. CDR3 nucleotides: TGTGCCAGCAGCCCGAGGACAGATGGGTCACCCCTCCACTTT.

The chain combines TRBV7-8 with TRBJ2-3; 8 nucleotides agree with TRBD2. The CDR3 spans 14 residues. V gave up 5 bases and J gave up 4 bases; unmatched junction bases: 5. CDR1 is SGHVS, CDR2 FQNEAQ, per germline. The CDR3 nucleotides read TGTGCCAGCAGCCTCCGGGAGGGTGCAGATACGCAGTATTTT. The encoded protein is CASSLREGADTQYF.

This chain connects TRBV4-3 to TRBJ2-3, with TRBD2 matching 7 bases. The germline V gene has CDR1 LGHNA and CDR2 YSLEER. Trimming cost V 0 bases and J 1 base; bases outside gene matches: 7. The CDR3 length is 17 residues. The CDR3 nucleotides read TGCGCCAGCAGCCAAGATGGTGAAGCGGGGCGCACAGATACGCAGTATTTT. Translated, it gives CASSQDGEAGRTDTQYF.

The chain recombines TRBV7-8 with TRBJ1-3, with D possibly being TRBD1 (5 bases). This CDR3 has 14 residues. The germline V and J ends were trimmed by 3 bases and 4 bases, with 10 bases remaining between them. CDR1 SGHVS and CDR2 FQNEAQ come from the germline V gene. CDR3 sequence: CASSFPGDGNTIYF. The CDR3 DNA reads as TGTGCCAGCAGCTTCCCGGGGGACGGAAACACCATATATTTT. The full variable domain, its missing parts supplied by reference TRBV7-8 and TRBJ1-3, is GAGVSQSPRYKVAKRGQDVALRCDPISGHVSLFWYQQALGQGPEFLTYFQNEAQLDKSGLPSDRFFAERPEGSVSTLKIQRTQQEDSAVYLCASSFPGDGNTIYFGEGSWLTVV.

This clone has more than one count but fewer than ten. The chain employs TRBV11-3 and TRBJ1-1, with no clear D. This CDR3 contains 8 residues. Germline CDR1 reads SGHNT; CDR2 reads YENEEA. The V end was cut by 8 bases, the J end by 10 bases, with 5 bases between. CDR3 DNA: TGTGCCAGCCCCGGAGCTTTCTTT. Its translation is CASPGAFF. Full variable domain (missing parts from reference TRBV11-3 and TRBJ1-1): EAGVVQSPRYKIIEKKQPVAFWCNPISGHNTLYWYLQNLGQGPELLIRYENEEAVDDSQLPKDRFSAERLKGVDSTLKIQPAELGDSAVYLCASPGAFFGQGTRLTVV.

The V call is TRBV28, the J call TRBJ1-4; 7 bases fit TRBD1. The CDR3 loop spans 14 amino acids. V gave up 5 bases and J gave up 1 base; unmatched junction bases: 1. Germline CDR1 is MDHEN and CDR2 is SYDVKM. The CDR3 nucleotides read TGTGCCAGCAGTCGACAGGGAACTAATGAAAAACTGTTTTTT. Its protein is CASSRQGTNEKLFF. Combining the CDR3 with reference TRBV28 and TRBJ1-4 gives the whole variable domain DVKVTQSSRYLVKRTGEKVFLECVQDMDHENMFWYRQDPGLGLRLIYFSYDVKMKEKGDIPEGYSVSREKKERFSLILESASTNQTSMYLCASSRQGTNEKLFFGSGTQLSVL.

The chain joins TRBV7-2 to TRBJ1-3, with a tentative D call TRBD1 (5 bases). Trimming took 5 bases from V and 0 from J, leaving 11 bases between them. Germline-derived CDR1 and CDR2 are SGHTA and FQGNSA. The CDR3 is made up of 15 amino acids. The DNA of the CDR3 is TGTGCCAGCAGCCGGGGGGGGAGCTCTGGAAACACCATATATTTT. As protein: CASSRGGSSGNTIYF.

This chain connects TRBV20-1 to TRBJ1-1; TRBD1 agrees at 8 bases. Trimming cost V 1 base and J 11 bases; bases outside gene matches: 3. The V gene's germline CDR1 is DFQATT and CDR2 SNEGSKA (reference sequence). This CDR3 has 11 residues. CDR3 loop: CSARVDRAAFF. CDR3 DNA sequence: TGCAGTGCTAGAGTGGACAGGGCGGCTTTCTTT.

J is TRBJ2-5 and V is TRBV24-1, with a tentative D call TRBD1 (6 bases). V lost 0 bases and J lost 4, with 8 bases in between. Germline V gives CDR1 KGHDR, CDR2 SFDVKD. The CDR3 contains 14 residues. CDR3 in amino acids: CATSDLGGSETQYF. CDR3 in DNA: TGTGCCACCAGTGATTTGGGGGGCTCAGAGACCCAGTACTTC.

J is TRBJ1-3 and V is TRBV7-2, with D tentatively TRBD1 (5 bases). Trimming took 4 bases from V and 0 from J, leaving 10 bases between them. The CDR3 length is 15 residues. The germline gives CDR1 SGHTA, CDR2 FQGNSA. The CDR3 DNA reads TGTGCCAGCAGCTGGGGACTGCCCTCTGGAAACACCATATATTTT. Translation gives CASSWGLPSGNTIYF.

The chain joins TRBV7-9 to TRBJ2-7; D is perhaps TRBD1 (6 bases). This CDR3 has 14 amino acids. Germline CDR1 is SEHNR and CDR2 is FQNEAQ (reference sequence). The V end was cut by 5 bases, the J end by 2 bases, with 13 bases between. The DNA for the CDR3 is TGTGCCAGCAGCCACCCCCGGGACACCTACGAGCAGTACTTC. Its translation: CASSHPRDTYEQYF.

This sequence joins TRBV15 and TRBJ1-2; D is perhaps TRBD1 (5 bases). This CDR3 region has 12 residues. Germline CDR1 reads LNHNV; CDR2 reads YYDKDF (reference sequence). With 1 base removed from V and 7 bases from J, the gap between germline ends came to 7 bases. This chain's CDR3 is CATSRARAGYTF. DNA of the CDR3: TGTGCCACCAGCAGAGCCAGGGCTGGCTACACCTTC.

This chain connects TRBV19 to TRBJ1-2; D is undetermined. CDR1 is LNHDA and CDR2 is SQIVND in the germline V gene (reference sequence). This CDR3 is 13 amino acids long. V was clipped by 6 bases and J by 3 bases, with 11 bases between them. DNA for the CDR3: TGTGCCAGTAGCCCAAGCCACTACTATGGCTACACCTTC. As protein: CASSPSHYYGYTF.

The chain uses TRBV7-2 and TRBJ2-2; D gene unclear. V lost 1 base to trimming and J lost 0 bases, with 9 bases between them. In germline, CDR1 is SGHTA, CDR2 FQGNSA. The CDR3 is made up of 16 amino acids. The CDR3 spells CASSLVGLANTGELFF. CDR3 in DNA: TGTGCCAGCAGCTTAGTAGGCCTAGCGAACACCGGGGAGCTGTTTTTT.

In this sample, this clone turned up a few times. This chain links TRBV12-3 or TRBV12-4 with TRBJ2-1; the match to TRBD1 covers 8 bases. The CDR3 has 12 amino acids. J gave up 7 bases and V 8 bases, and 4 bases lay outside the gene matches. In DNA form, the CDR3 reads TGTGCCAGCCGCAGGGGGCCGAATGAGCAGTTCTTC. It codes for CASRRGPNEQFF.

The chain uses TRBV2 and TRBJ2-1; 9 bases agree with TRBD2. Germline lookup yields CDR1 SNHLY and CDR2 FYNNEI. V lost 4 bases and J lost 0; bases outside the gene matches: 4. The length of the CDR3 is 16 residues. The CDR3, as DNA: TGTGCCAGCAGTGCTAGCGGGGTTCCCTCCTACAATGAGCAGTTCTTC. This gives the protein CASSASGVPSYNEQFF.

The chain joins TRBV6-2 or TRBV6-3 to TRBJ1-2, with 7 bases fitting TRBD1. V trimming: 5 bases; J trimming: 4 bases; junction bases outside the gene matches: 7. Germline lookup yields CDR1 MNHEY and CDR2 SVGEGT. The CDR3 is made up of 14 amino acids. The CDR3 coding sequence is TGTGCCAGCAGTGACAGGGTAACTGGCTATGGCTACACCTTC. Amino acid sequence: CASSDRVTGYGYTF.

The table lists this clone with a few counts. The V call is TRBV6-5, the J call TRBJ1-2, with D possibly TRBD1 on 6 matching bases. V shed 2 bases and J shed 0 bases, with 13 bases lying between them. The germline CDR1 and CDR2 sequences are MNHEY and SVGAGI. The CDR3 totals 16 residues. The CDR3 region is CASSYTRQASNYGYTF. The CDR3 DNA reads as TGTGCCAGCAGTTACACCCGACAGGCCTCTAACTATGGCTACACCTTC.

The chain joins TRBV6-6 to TRBJ1-3; the D is unclear. Trimming shortened V by 4 bases and J by 0 bases, and 7 bases separated the two germline ends. CDR1 MNHNY and CDR2 SVGAGI come from the germline V gene (reference sequence). This CDR3 region has 14 residues. DNA of the CDR3: TGTGCCAGCAGTTCCCCGAGCTCTGGAAACACCATATATTTT. Amino acid sequence: CASSSPSSGNTIYF.